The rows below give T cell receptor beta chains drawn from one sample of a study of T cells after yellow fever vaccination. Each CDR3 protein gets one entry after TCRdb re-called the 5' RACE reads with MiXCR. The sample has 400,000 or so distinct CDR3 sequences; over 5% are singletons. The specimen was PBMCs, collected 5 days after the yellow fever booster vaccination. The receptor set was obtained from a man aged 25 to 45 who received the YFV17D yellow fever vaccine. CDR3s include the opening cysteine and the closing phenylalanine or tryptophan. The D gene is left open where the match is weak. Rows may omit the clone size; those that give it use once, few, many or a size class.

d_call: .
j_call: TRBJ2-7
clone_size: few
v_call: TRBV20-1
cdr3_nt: TGCAGTGCTAGGTCCATCGAGGGATTGTACGAGCAGTACTTC
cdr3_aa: CSARSIEGLYEQYF

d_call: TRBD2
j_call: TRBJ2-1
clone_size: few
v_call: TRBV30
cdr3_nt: TGTGCCTGGAGTGTGGGGGGGGATATACAGTTCTTC
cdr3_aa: CAWSVGGDIQFF

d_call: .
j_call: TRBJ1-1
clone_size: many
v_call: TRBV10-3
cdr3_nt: TGTGCCATCAGCCTGGACAAGAACACTGAAGCTTTCTTT
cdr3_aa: CAISLDKNTEAFF

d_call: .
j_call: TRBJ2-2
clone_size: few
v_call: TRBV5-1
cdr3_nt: TGCGCCAGCGCAGAAAGGGGCACCGGGGAGCTGTTTTTT
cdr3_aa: CASAERGTGELFF

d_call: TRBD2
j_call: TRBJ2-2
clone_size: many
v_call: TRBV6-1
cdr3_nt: TGTGCCAGCAGTCCCGGGAGGGAAGCCGGGGAGCTGTTTTTT
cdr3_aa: CASSPGREAGELFF

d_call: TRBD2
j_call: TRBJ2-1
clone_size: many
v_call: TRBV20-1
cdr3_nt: TGCAGTGCTAGAGGTCAGCGGGAGGTCCACAATGAGCAGTTCTTC
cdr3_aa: CSARGQREVHNEQFF

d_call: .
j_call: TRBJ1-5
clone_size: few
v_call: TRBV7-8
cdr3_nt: TGTGCCAGCAGCTATCAGGGGCGCTTAAATAGCAATCAGCCCCAGCATTTT
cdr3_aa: CASSYQGRLNSNQPQHF

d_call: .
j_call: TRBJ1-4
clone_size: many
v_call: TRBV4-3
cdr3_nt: TGCGCCAGCAGCCAAGATCAGCAGGGACGGCTGAAAGAGGAAAAACTGTTTTTT
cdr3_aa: CASSQDQQGRLKEEKLFF

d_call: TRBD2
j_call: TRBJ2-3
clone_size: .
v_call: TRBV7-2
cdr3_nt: TGTGCCAGCAGCTATTCTTCTAGCGGGGCCGGGGGAGATACGCAGTATTTT
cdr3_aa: CASSYSSSGAGGDTQYF

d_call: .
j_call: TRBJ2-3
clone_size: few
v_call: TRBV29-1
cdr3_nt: TGCAGCGTTGAAGGGCTGGACAATCCGGATACGCAGTATTTT
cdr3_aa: CSVEGLDNPDTQYF

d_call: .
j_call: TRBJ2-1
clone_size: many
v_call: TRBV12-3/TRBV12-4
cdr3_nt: TGTGCCAGCAGTCCAGAGGTTGGTGAGCAGTTCTTC
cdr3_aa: CASSPEVGEQFF

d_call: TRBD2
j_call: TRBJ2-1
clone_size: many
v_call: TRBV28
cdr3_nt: TGTGCCAGCAGCCAGCTAGCGGGAGGTAGAAATGAGCAGTTCTTC
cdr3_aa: CASSQLAGGRNEQFF

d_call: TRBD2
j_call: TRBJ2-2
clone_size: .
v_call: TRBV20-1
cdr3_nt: TGCAGTGCTAGAGGGACTGAGGGCGGGAGAGGAAGAACCGGGGAGCTGTTTTTT
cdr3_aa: CSARGTEGGRGRTGELFF

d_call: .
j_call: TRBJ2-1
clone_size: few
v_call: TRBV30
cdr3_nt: TGTGCCTGGAGTAGGGGACCTCCTCCCGGGGGGCAGTTCTTC
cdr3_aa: CAWSRGPPPGGQFF

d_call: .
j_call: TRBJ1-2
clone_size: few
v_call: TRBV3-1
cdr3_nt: TGTGCCAGCAGCTACAGTGGGTATGGCTACACCTTC
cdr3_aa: CASSYSGYGYTF

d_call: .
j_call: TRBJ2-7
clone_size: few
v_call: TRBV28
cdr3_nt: TGTGCCAGCAGGGTGGGCTACGAGCAGTACTTC
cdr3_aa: CASRVGYEQYF

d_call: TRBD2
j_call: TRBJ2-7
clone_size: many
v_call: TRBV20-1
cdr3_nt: TGCAGTGCTCTTACTAGCGGGAGCTGGCAGCAGTACTTC
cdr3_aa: CSALTSGSWQQYF

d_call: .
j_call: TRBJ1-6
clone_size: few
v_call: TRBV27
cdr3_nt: TGTGCCAGCTCCTACAAGGGGGGCCAAGTCTATAATTCACCCCTCCACTTT
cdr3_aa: CASSYKGGQVYNSPLHF

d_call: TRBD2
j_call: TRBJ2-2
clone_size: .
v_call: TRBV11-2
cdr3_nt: TGTGCCAGCAGCCCACTACTCCATCTAGCGGGAGCCGGGGAGCTGTTTTTT
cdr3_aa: CASSPLLHLAGAGELFF

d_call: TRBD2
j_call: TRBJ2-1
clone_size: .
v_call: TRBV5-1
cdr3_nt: TGCGCCAGCAGACCGGGACTAGCGGGAGGGCCGTCCTACAATGAGCAGTTCTTC
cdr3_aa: CASRPGLAGGPSYNEQFF

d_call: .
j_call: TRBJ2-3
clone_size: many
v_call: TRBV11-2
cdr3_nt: TGTGCCAGCAGCTTAGTGGAGCGATCCACAGATACGCAGTATTTT
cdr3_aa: CASSLVERSTDTQYF

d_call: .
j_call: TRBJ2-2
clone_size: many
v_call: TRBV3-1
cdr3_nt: TGTGCCAGCAGCCATCCCCCGGGACGGAACACCGGGGAGCTGTTTTTT
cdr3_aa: CASSHPPGRNTGELFF

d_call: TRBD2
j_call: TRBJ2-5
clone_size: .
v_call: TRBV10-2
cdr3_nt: TGCGCCAGCAGTGGAGGGACTAGCGTTCAGAAGCGGGGAGAGACCCAGTACTTC
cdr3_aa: CASSGGTSVQKRGETQYF

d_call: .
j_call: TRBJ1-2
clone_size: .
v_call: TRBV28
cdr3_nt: TGTGCCAGTCAGACGAGCCATCTTGCTTTGTATGGCTACACCTTC
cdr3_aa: CASQTSHLALYGYTF

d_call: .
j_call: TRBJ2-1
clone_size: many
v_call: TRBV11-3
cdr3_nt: TGTGCCAGCAGCTGGGGACCAGACGGATCCAATGAGCAGTTCTTC
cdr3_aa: CASSWGPDGSNEQFF

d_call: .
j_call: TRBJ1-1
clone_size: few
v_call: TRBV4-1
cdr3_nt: TGCGCCAGCAGCCAAGATGAAGGGGCTTACACTGAAGCTTTCTTT
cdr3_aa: CASSQDEGAYTEAFF

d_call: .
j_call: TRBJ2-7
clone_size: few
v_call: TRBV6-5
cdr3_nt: TGTGCCAGCAGCACAGGGCATTACGAGCAGTACTTC
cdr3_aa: CASSTGHYEQYF

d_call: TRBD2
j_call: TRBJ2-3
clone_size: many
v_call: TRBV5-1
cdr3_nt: TGCGCCAGCAGCTTGGCCCCGGGACTAGCAAGCACAGATACGCAGTATTTT
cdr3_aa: CASSLAPGLASTDTQYF

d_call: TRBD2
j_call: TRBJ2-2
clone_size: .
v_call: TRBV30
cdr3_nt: TGTGCCTGGGCCCCAAGCGGGGCGGGGGAGCTGTTTTTT
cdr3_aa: CAWAPSGAGELFF

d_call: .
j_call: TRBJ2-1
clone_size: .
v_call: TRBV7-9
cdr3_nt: TGTGCCAGCAGCTTAGTTTCGTTGGGGGGCCTGCAGTTCTTC
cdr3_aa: CASSLVSLGGLQFF

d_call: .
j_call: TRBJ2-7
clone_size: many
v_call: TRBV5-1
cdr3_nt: TGCGCCAGCAGCTTGTCTGTCGGACGGGACGACGAGCAGTACTTC
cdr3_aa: CASSLSVGRDDEQYF

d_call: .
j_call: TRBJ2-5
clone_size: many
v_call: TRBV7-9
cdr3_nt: TGTGCCAGCAGCTCCTCGAGCGGCGTAGAGACCCAGTACTTC
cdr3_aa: CASSSSSGVETQYF

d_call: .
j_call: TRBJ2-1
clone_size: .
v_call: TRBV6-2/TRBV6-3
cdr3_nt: TGTGCCAGCAGTTATTCTGGATGGGGCTCCTACAATGAGCAGTTCTTC
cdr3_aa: CASSYSGWGSYNEQFF

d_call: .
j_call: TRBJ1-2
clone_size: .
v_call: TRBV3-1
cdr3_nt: TGTGCCAGCAGTCACATAGATTCTAGCTATGGCTACACCTTC
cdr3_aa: CASSHIDSSYGYTF

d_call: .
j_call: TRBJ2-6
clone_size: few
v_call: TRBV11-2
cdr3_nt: TGTGCCAGCAGCTTATTTCTCGGGACGGGAAGCTCTGGGGCCAACGTCCTGACTTTC
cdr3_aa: CASSLFLGTGSSGANVLTF

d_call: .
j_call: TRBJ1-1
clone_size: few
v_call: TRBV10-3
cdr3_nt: TGTGCCATCAGTGTAGGAGGGCGAACTGAAGCTTTCTTT
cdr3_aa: CAISVGGRTEAFF

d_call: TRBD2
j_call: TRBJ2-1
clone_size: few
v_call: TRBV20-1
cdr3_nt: TGCAGTGCTTCTAGCGGGAGGGATATTGAGCAGTTCTTC
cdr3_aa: CSASSGRDIEQFF

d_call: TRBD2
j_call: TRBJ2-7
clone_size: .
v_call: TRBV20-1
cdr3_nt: TGCAGTGCTAGAGATCTTCGCGGGGTTAGCGGGAGTCAGTACGAGCAGTACTTC
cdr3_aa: CSARDLRGVSGSQYEQYF

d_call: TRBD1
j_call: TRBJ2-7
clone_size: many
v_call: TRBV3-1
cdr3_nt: TGTGCCAGCAGCCAAGGGCAGGGGGCCGCGGAGCAGTACTTC
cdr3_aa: CASSQGQGAAEQYF

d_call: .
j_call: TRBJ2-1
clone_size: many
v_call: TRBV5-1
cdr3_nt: TGCGCCAGCAGCTTGGCCGCAGCGAGGGGTAATGAGCAGTTCTTC
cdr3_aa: CASSLAAARGNEQFF

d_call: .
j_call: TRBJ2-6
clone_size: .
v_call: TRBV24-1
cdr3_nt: TGTGCCACCAGTGATTTTAGCCAGGGCGGCGGGGCCAACGTCCTGACTTTC
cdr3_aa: CATSDFSQGGGANVLTF

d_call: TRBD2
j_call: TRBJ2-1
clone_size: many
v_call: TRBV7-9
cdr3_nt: TGTGCCAGCAGCCCGGGACTAGCGGCATACAATGAGCAGTTCTTC
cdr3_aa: CASSPGLAAYNEQFF

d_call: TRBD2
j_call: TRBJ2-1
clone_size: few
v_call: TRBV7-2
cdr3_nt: TGTGCCAGCAGCCCGGGTCTAGCGGTCTACAATGAGCAGTTCTTC
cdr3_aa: CASSPGLAVYNEQFF

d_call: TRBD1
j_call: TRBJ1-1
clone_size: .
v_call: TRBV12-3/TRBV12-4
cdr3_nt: TGTGCCAGCAGGACAGGGGAGGGCACTGAAGCTTTCTTT
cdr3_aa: CASRTGEGTEAFF

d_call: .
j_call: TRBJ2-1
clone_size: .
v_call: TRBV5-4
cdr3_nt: TGTGCCAGCAGCCCGGGGTTTGAATTGCAAGAGCAGTTCTTC
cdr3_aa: CASSPGFELQEQFF

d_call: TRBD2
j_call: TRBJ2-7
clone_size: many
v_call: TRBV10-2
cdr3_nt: TGCGCCAGCAGTGGACTAGCGGGAGGCGAGCAGTACTTC
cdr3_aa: CASSGLAGGEQYF

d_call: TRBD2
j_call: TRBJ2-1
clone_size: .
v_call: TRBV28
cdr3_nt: TGTGCCAGCAGTTCACGGACTAGCGGGAGTGCTGAGCAGTTCTTC
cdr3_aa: CASSSRTSGSAEQFF

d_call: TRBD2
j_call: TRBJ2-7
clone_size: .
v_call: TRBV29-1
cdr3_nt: TGCAGCGTTGGACTAGCGGGAATGGGCTACGAGCAGTACTTC
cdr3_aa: CSVGLAGMGYEQYF

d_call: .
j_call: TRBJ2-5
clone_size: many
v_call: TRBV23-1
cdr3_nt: TGCGCCAGCAGTCTAGGTACAGGGAACCAAGAGACCCAGTACTTC
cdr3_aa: CASSLGTGNQETQYF

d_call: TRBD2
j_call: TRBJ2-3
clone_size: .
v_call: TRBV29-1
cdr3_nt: TGCAGCGTTGAAGGGGCTAGCGGGAGGCACGTCACAGATACGCAGTATTTT
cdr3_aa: CSVEGASGRHVTDTQYF

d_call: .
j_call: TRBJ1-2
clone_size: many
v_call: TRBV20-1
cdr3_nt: TGCAGTACTGAGACGGGATGGAGGGGCTACACCTTC
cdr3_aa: CSTETGWRGYTF

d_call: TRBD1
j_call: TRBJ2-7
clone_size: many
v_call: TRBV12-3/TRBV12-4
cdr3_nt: TGTGCCAGCAGACGTGGGACAGGGGCGGAAGAGCAGTACTTC
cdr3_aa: CASRRGTGAEEQYF

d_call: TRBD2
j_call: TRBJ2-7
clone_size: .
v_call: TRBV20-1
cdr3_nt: TGCAGTGCTAGACGCGGACTAGCGGGATACGAGCAGTACTTC
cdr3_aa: CSARRGLAGYEQYF

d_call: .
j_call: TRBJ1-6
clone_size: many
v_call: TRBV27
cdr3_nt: TGTGCCAGCAGTTTATCCGGGGAGCGTGCAGGGAGGTCACCCCTCCACTTT
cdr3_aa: CASSLSGERAGRSPLHF

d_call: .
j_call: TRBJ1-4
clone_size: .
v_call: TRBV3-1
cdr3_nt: TGTGCCAGCAGCCTACGGTCGGCTGCAACTAATGAAAAACTGTTTTTT
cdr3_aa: CASSLRSAATNEKLFF